A single sample gave rise to the 30 T cell receptor beta chains below, sequenced in a study of cytomegalovirus exposure and HLA in healthy donors. The study ran its PCR with 60 Vbeta and 13 Jbeta primers. The assay was immunoSEQ multiplex PCR, and TCRdb's table has in-frame clones only and misses some. Counted here are 75,000 to 95,000 clones, just under 90% occurring once; the ten biggest clones make up about 2.5%. Sequencing used PBMCs. Receptors originate from a man aged 18 to 30 in good health and CMV-seronegative.

V is TRBV28 and J is TRBJ2-5; D call uncertain. TRBJ2-7 explains the end of the DNA better; the J call may be wrong. This CDR3 spans 16 amino acids. CDR1 is MDHEN and CDR2 is SYDVKM in the germline V gene. The CDR3 DNA reads TGTGCCAGCAGCCTCATCGGAGCGCACAATCACTACGAGCAGTACTTC. It encodes CASSLIGAHNHYEQYF.

J is TRBJ2-7 and V is TRBV7-2; tentative D call: TRBD2 (5 bases). Germline V gene lookup returns CDR1 SGHTA and CDR2 FQGNSA. Trimming shortened V by 5 bases and J by 1 base, and 12 bases separated the two germline ends. The CDR3 sequence is 14 residues long. The chain's CDR3 is CASSPKRASYEQYF. The CDR3 DNA reads as TGTGCCAGCAGCCCTAAGAGGGCTTCCTACGAGCAGTACTTC.

The chain uses TRBV6-6 and TRBJ2-5; TRBD2 is a possible D gene (6 bases). Germline-derived CDR1 and CDR2 are MNHNY and SVGAGI (reference sequence). The CDR3 has 14 residues. The CDR3 region has the DNA TGTGCGGCCGATGGGGGAGGAACCCCGGAGACCCAGTACTTC. This gives the protein CAADGGGTPETQYF.

This chain links TRBV5-1 with TRBJ2-5; 7 bases line up with TRBD1. CDR3 length: 18 residues. Trimming at V came to 4 bases and at J to 1 base, leaving 16 bases not matched to a gene. Germline-derived CDR1 and CDR2 are SGHRS and YFSETQ. Written as DNA, the CDR3 is TGCGCCAGCAGCCCAGGACAGGTGGGTCGTCTCATCCAAGAGACCCAGTACTTC. Residues: CASSPGQVGRLIQETQYF.

Only one count was recorded for this clone. The chain employs TRBV11-2 and TRBJ2-5, with D possibly matching TRBD2 (6 bases). Trimming removed 1 base from V and 5 bases from J, with 14 bases in between. The CDR3 length is 15 residues. The germline V gene has CDR1 SGHAT and CDR2 FQNNGV. DNA of the CDR3: TGTGCCAGCAGCTTAGCTAAGGGAGGTACGGAGACCCAGTACTTC. As protein: CASSLAKGGTETQYF.

Only a few counts were recorded for this clone. The V and J genes are TRBV19 and TRBJ1-6; D is perhaps TRBD1 (6 bases). The CDR3 contains 13 residues. With 7 bases removed from V and 9 bases from J, the gap between germline ends came to 13 bases. CDR1 is LNHDA and CDR2 is SQIVND in the germline V gene (reference sequence). The CDR3 region has the DNA TGTGCCAGTACCGGTACAGGGACTTCACCCCTCCACTTT. This encodes CASTGTGTSPLHF.

V is TRBV7-9 and J is TRBJ2-5; no reliable D call. This CDR3 contains 14 residues. Between the trimmed V and J ends, which lost 5 bases and 1 base, there was a span of 11 bases. CDR1 is SEHNR, CDR2 FQNEAQ, per germline (reference sequence). The CDR3 sequence: CASSKSEFQETQYF. DNA of the CDR3: TGTGCCAGCAGCAAATCAGAATTCCAAGAGACCCAGTACTTC.

The chain recombines TRBV23-1 with TRBJ2-6, with 10 bases matching TRBD1. TRBV23-1 is given ORF status, its function remaining uncertain. The V gene end was trimmed by 0 bases and the J gene end by 0 bases; junction bases not matched to a gene: 8. This CDR3 has 20 amino acids. Here the CDR3 DNA reads TGCGCCAGCAGTCAATCGATCGGGACAGGGGCCGACTCTGGGGCCAACGTCCTGACTTTC. It codes for CASSQSIGTGADSGANVLTF.

This chain uses TRBV6-5 with TRBJ2-3, with TRBD2 matching 8 bases. Trimming at V came to 0 bases and at J to 8 bases, leaving 1 base not matched to a gene. Germline lookup yields CDR1 MNHEY and CDR2 SVGAGI. The length of the CDR3 is 13 residues. CDR3 region: CASSYSGLATQYF. CDR3 sequence (DNA): TGTGCCAGCAGTTACTCCGGACTAGCTACGCAGTATTTT.

Here the CDR3 DNA reads TGCAGCGTTCAACAGGGTTCCTACGAGCAGTACTTC. The encoded protein is CSVQQGSYEQYF. This chain connects TRBV29-1 to TRBJ2-7, with TRBD1 as a possible D gene (6 bases). V lost 5 bases and J 1 base, leaving 9 bases between the germline ends. Germline assignment: CDR1 SQVTM and CDR2 ANQGSEA. CDR3 size: 12 residues.

This chain uses TRBV4-1 with TRBJ2-7, with 8 bases identical to TRBD1. V was pared by 4 bases and J by 7 bases, with 6 bases of the junction left unmatched. Germline V gene lookup returns CDR1 MGHRA and CDR2 YSYEKL. The CDR3 runs to 13 residues. Here the CDR3 reads CASSLNRGREQYF. The CDR3 nucleotides read TGCGCCAGCAGCCTTAACAGGGGGAGAGAGCAGTACTTC.

The chain couples TRBV6-1 to TRBJ1-1, with a tentative D call TRBD1 (6 bases). Per germline, CDR1 MNHNS and CDR2 SASEGT. V gave up 1 base and J gave up 6 bases, with 9 bases separating them. The CDR3 is made up of 13 amino acids. For the CDR3, the DNA is TGTGCCAGCAGTGAAGACAGGGACGCTGAAGCTTTCTTT. It specifies CASSEDRDAEAFF.

The rearrangement links TRBV7-2 to TRBJ2-6, with 8 bases identical to TRBD2. Per germline, CDR1 SGHTA and CDR2 FQGNSA. With V trimmed by 3 bases and J by 0 bases, 7 bases remained unmatched. This CDR3 comprises 18 residues. The CDR3: CASSLGQLAVSGANVLTF. DNA for the CDR3: TGTGCCAGCAGCTTGGGGCAACTAGCGGTCTCTGGGGCCAACGTCCTGACTTTC.

V gene TRBV29-1 combines with J gene TRBJ2-3, with a tentative D call TRBD2 (6 bases). CDR1 and CDR2 (germline): SQVTM, ANQGSEA. V lost 4 bases to trimming and J lost 3 bases, with 14 bases between them. The CDR3 spans 14 residues. CDR3 nucleotide sequence: TGCAGCGTTGGACTCCTAGCGATGACAGATACGCAGTATTTT. Translating it yields CSVGLLAMTDTQYF.

This chain links TRBV9 with TRBJ1-2; D is unresolved. V was shortened by 6 bases and J by 0 bases, with 9 bases between the two germline ends. Germline V gives CDR1 SGDLS, CDR2 YYNGEE. This CDR3 has 13 residues. The CDR3 DNA reads TGTGCCAGCACTGGCTCGTCTAACTATGGCTACACCTTC. As protein: CASTGSSNYGYTF.

The J gene is TRBJ1-1, the V gene TRBV4-3; D possibly corresponds to TRBD1 (5 bases). In germline, CDR1 is LGHNA, CDR2 YSLEER. The CDR3 has 13 residues. Trimming pared 6 bases from V and 1 base from J, leaving 9 bases between. The CDR3 sequence: CASSQGTNTEAFF. The CDR3 nucleotides read TGCGCCAGCAGTCAGGGAACGAACACTGAAGCTTTCTTT.

The J gene is TRBJ1-5, the V gene TRBV10-3, with D perhaps TRBD1 (6 bases). CDR3 length: 18 residues. Between the trimmed V and J ends, which lost 1 base and 4 bases, there was a span of 20 bases. Germline values: CDR1 ENHRY, CDR2 SYGVKD. CDR3: CAISEFPGQGNRNQPQHF. The CDR3 DNA is TGTGCCATCAGTGAGTTTCCCGGGCAGGGGAATCGAAATCAGCCCCAGCATTTT.

CDR3 sequence: CASSQEGGLRVTGELFF. Here the CDR3 DNA reads TGTGCCAGCAGCCAGGAAGGAGGCTTACGGGTCACCGGGGAGCTGTTTTTT. V is TRBV7-9 and J is TRBJ2-2, with D tentatively TRBD2 (5 bases). This CDR3 is built from 17 residues. Germline CDR1 is SEHNR and CDR2 is FQNEAQ (reference sequence). The V gene lost 5 bases and the J gene lost 4 bases, with 20 bases spanning the gap.

This sequence joins TRBV2 and TRBJ2-7, with D maybe TRBD1 (6 bases). The V gene's germline CDR1 is SNHLY and CDR2 FYNNEI. This CDR3 region has 15 residues. Trimming pared 8 bases from V and 2 bases from J, leaving 19 bases between. The CDR3 spells CASVDPHRATYEQYF. As DNA, the CDR3 is TGTGCCAGCGTCGACCCCCACAGGGCTACCTACGAGCAGTACTTC. Complete variable domain (other parts from reference TRBV2 and TRBJ2-7): EPEVTQTPSHQVTQMGQEVILRCVPISNHLYFYWYRQILGQKVEFLVSFYNNEISEKSEIFDDQFSVERPDGSNFTLKIRSTKLEDSAMYFCASVDPHRATYEQYFGPGTRLTVT.

The chain employs TRBV5-6 and TRBJ1-2, with D unresolved. The germline CDR1 and CDR2 sequences are SGHDT and YYEEEE. The CDR3 is 13 residues long. Trimming stripped 4 bases from V and 4 bases from J, with 11 bases between. Here the CDR3 DNA reads TGTGCCAGCAGCATCCGGGTCCTCTATGGCTACACCTTC. It translates to CASSIRVLYGYTF.

V is TRBV4-2 and J is TRBJ1-1; D gene uncertain. V lost 2 bases to trimming and J lost 3 bases, with 22 bases between them. This CDR3 region has 18 residues. The germline gives CDR1 LGHNA, CDR2 YNFKEQ. CDR3 coding DNA: TGTGCCAGCAGCCAATCGTTTCGACCGATAAACGGAGACACTGAAGCTTTCTTT. This gives the protein CASSQSFRPINGDTEAFF.

The chain combines TRBV2 with TRBJ2-3; TRBD2 is a possible D gene (6 bases). Trimming took 3 bases from V and 0 from J, leaving 10 bases between them. The CDR3 sequence is 15 residues long. Germline CDR1 reads SNHLY; CDR2 reads FYNNEI. In nucleotides, the CDR3 is TGTGCCAGCAGTGAGGTAGCGGCTAGCACAGATACGCAGTATTTT. Translating it yields CASSEVAASTDTQYF.

The chain combines TRBV10-3 with TRBJ2-7, with 12 positions matching TRBD2. Germline lookup yields CDR1 ENHRY and CDR2 SYGVKD. The CDR3 is made up of 14 amino acids. The J segment lost 6 bases and the V segment lost 6 bases, leaving 6 bases of the junction unmatched. This CDR3 is CAISDTSGRLEQYF. The DNA of the CDR3 is TGTGCCATCAGCGACACTAGCGGGAGGCTCGAGCAGTACTTC.

The rearrangement links TRBV13 to TRBJ2-1, with 8 nucleotides matching TRBD2. The germline V gene has CDR1 PRHDT and CDR2 FYEKMQ (reference sequence). The trim removed 3 bases at V and 5 bases at J, leaving 9 bases unmatched. This CDR3 spans 16 amino acids. The CDR3 loop is CASSFRRTSRHNEQFF. CDR3 nucleotides: TGTGCCAGCAGCTTCAGGCGGACTAGCCGACACAATGAGCAGTTCTTC. Full variable domain (outside the CDR3, taken from reference TRBV13 and TRBJ2-1): AAGVIQSPRHLIKEKRETATLKCYPIPRHDTVYWYQQGPGQDPQFLISFYEKMQSDKGSIPDRFSAQQFSDYHSELNMSSLELGDSALYFCASSFRRTSRHNEQFFGPGTRLTVL.

The chain couples TRBV11-2 to TRBJ1-6; TRBD1 is a possible D gene (5 bases). Trimming left V 0 bases short and J 4 bases short, with 10 bases between. The CDR3 is made up of 16 amino acids. CDR1 and CDR2 (germline): SGHAT, FQNNGV. CDR3 region: CASSLDRTRYNSPLHF. Here the CDR3 DNA reads TGTGCCAGCAGCTTAGATAGGACAAGGTATAATTCACCCCTCCACTTT.

This clone has only a few counts. The J gene is TRBJ2-5, the V gene TRBV28; TRBD2 agrees at 7 bases. The CDR3 spans 15 residues. With V trimmed by 5 bases and J by 5 bases, 11 bases remained unmatched. Germline CDR1 is MDHEN and CDR2 is SYDVKM. The CDR3 spells CASSPNRRRGETQYF. The CDR3 DNA sequence: TGTGCCAGCAGTCCCAATCGACGGCGGGGGGAGACCCAGTACTTC.

The chain has TRBV18 and TRBJ1-6; D uncertain. Trimming removed 3 bases from V and 6 bases from J, with 18 bases in between. Germline CDR1 is KGHSH and CDR2 is LQKENI. The CDR3 is 17 amino acids. The CDR3 DNA sequence: TGTGCCAGCTCACCTGCCCGGGAAACTAGACGTAATTCACCCCTCCACTTT. Residues: CASSPARETRRNSPLHF.

The chain uses TRBV5-6 and TRBJ1-2; D remains unclear. The V end was cut by 6 bases, the J end by 3 bases, with 18 bases between. From germline, CDR1 is SGHDT and CDR2 YYEEEE. CDR3 size: 15 residues. This CDR3 reads CASTQSYSGYYGYTF. The CDR3 DNA follows: TGTGCCAGCACCCAGTCTTACTCGGGGTACTATGGCTACACCTTC.

V and J are TRBV7-9 and TRBJ1-5; 10 nucleotides match TRBD1. Germline CDR1 and CDR2: SEHNR and FQNEAQ (reference sequence). This CDR3 is built from 17 residues. V shed 5 bases and J 2 bases; nucleotides not matched to a gene: 9. CDR3 in DNA: TGTGCCAGCAGCCAATCTCCCGGGACAGGGGGCAATCAGCCCCAGCATTTT. The encoded protein is CASSQSPGTGGNQPQHF. The complete variable domain, with remaining parts taken from reference TRBV7-9 and TRBJ1-5, reads DTGVSQNPRHKITKRGQNVTFRCDPISEHNRLYWYRQTLGQGPEFLTYFQNEAQLEKSRLLSDRFSAERPKGSFSTLEIQRTEQGDSAMYLCASSQSPGTGGNQPQHFGDGTRLSIL.

This rearrangement joins TRBV5-1 to TRBJ2-1, with TRBD2 matching 11 bases. Germline values: CDR1 SGHRS, CDR2 YFSETQ. Trimming at V came to 5 bases and at J to 8 bases, leaving 6 bases not matched to a gene. The CDR3 covers 14 residues. The CDR3 here is CASSSGRAKDEQFF. In DNA, the CDR3 is TGCGCCAGCAGTAGCGGGAGGGCCAAGGATGAGCAGTTCTTC. Using reference TRBV5-1 and TRBJ2-1 for the parts outside the CDR3, the full variable domain is KAGVTQTPRYLIKTRGQQVTLSCSPISGHRSVSWYQQTPGQGLQFLFEYFSETQRNKGNFPGRFSGRQFSNSRSEMNVSTLELGDSALYLCASSSGRAKDEQFFGPGTRLTVL.